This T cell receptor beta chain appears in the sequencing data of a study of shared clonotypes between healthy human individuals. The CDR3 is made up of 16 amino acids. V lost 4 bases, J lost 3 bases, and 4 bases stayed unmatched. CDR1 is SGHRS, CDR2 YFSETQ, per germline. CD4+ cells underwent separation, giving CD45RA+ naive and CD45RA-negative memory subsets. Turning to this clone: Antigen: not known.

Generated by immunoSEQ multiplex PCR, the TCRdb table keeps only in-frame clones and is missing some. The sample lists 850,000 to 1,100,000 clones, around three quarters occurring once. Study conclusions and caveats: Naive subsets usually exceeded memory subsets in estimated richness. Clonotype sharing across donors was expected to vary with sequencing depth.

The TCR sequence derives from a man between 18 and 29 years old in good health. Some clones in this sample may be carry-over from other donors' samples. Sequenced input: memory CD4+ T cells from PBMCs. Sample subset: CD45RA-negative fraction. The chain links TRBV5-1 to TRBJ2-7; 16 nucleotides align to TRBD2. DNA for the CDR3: TGCGCCAGCAGCCGGGGACTAGCGGGAGGGATCTACGAGCAGTACTTC. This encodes CASSRGLAGGIYEQYF.